This T cell receptor (beta chain) appears in the sequencing data of a study of robustness of blood B and T cell sequencing. General observations from the study: The 1,000 most abundant TCRbeta clonotypes appeared in every 10 ml sample.

CDR1 ENHRY and CDR2 SYGVKD come from the germline V gene. J gave up 3 bases and V 1 base, and 10 bases lay outside the gene matches. This CDR3 comprises 19 residues. This clonotype was observed once. Its cognate antigen is unknown. The template for TCR beta quantification was mRNA, not genomic DNA. cDNA was made with a 5' template-switch oligo adding a universal priming site. The template-switch oligo carried a 12-nucleotide random UMI tagging each cDNA molecule. TCRdb redid the calling of the PCR reads with MiXCR, one entry per CDR3 protein. The sample has about 3,500 distinct CDR3 sequences; roughly 54% are singletons.

The chain combines TRBV10-3 with TRBJ2-6; 9 bases agree with TRBD1. The source material was peripheral blood. The TCR sequence derives from a human donor in good health. The CDR3 loop reads CAISELAGQGTSGANVLTF. CDR3 DNA sequence: TGTGCCATCAGTGAGTTGGCGGGACAGGGAACTAGTGGGGCCAACGTCCTGACTTTC.